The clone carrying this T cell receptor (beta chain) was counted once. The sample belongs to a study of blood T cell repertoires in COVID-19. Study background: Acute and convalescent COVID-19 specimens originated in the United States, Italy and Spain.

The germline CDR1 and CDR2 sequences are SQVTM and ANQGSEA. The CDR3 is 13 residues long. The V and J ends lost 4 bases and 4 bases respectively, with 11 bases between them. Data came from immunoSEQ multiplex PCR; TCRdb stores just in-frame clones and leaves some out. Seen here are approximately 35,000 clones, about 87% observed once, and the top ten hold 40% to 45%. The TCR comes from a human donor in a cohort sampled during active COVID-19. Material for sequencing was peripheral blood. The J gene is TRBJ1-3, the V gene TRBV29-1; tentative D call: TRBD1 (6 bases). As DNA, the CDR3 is TGCAGCGTTGGGGAGACAGGCGGAAACACCATATATTTT. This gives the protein CSVGETGGNTIYF.